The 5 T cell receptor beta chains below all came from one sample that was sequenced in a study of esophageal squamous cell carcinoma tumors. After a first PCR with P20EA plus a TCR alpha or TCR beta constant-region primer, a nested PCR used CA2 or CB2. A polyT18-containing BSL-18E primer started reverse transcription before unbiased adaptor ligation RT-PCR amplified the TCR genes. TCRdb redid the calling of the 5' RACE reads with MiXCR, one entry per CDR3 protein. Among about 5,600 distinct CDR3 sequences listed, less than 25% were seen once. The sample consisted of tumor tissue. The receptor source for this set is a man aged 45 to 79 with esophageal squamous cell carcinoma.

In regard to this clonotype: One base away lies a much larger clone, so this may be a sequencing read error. The CDR3 protein is CASSVTSGRTGERFF. CDR3 coding DNA: TGTGCCAGCAGCGTCACTAGCGGGAGGACCGGGGAGCGGTTTTTT. The genes are TRBV9 and TRBJ2-2; 12 bases agree with TRBD2. CDR3 length: 15 amino acids. Germline V gene lookup returns CDR1 SGDLS and CDR2 YYNGEE. The full variable domain, its missing parts supplied by reference TRBV9 and TRBJ2-2, is DSGVTQTPKHLITATGQRVTLRCSPRSGDLSVYWYQQSLDQGLQFLIQYYNGEERAKGNILERFSAQQFPDLHSELNLSSLELGDSALYFCASSVTSGRTGERFFGEGSRLTVL.

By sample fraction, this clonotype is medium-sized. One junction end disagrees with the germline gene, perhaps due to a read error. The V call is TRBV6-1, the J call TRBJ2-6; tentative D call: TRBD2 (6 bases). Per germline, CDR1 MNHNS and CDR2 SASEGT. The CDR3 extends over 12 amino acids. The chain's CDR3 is CATLRIPAGVPF. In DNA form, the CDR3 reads TGTGCCACCCTGCGTATACCAGCGGGCGTTCCTTTC.

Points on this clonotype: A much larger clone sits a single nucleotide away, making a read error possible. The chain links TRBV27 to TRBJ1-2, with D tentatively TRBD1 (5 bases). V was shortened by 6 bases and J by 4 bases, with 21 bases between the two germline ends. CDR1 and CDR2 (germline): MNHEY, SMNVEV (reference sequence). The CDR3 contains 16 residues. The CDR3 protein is CASSPNLRGASYGYTF. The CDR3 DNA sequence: TGTGCCAGCAGCCCAAACCTTCGAGGGGCGAGCTATGGCTACACCTTC.

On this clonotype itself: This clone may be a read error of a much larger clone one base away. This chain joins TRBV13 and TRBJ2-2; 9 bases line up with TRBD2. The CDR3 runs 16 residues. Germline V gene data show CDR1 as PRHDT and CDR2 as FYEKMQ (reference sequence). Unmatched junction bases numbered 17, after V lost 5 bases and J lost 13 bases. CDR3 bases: TGTGCCAGCAGCCACCGGACGATGGAAGCGGGAGGCCGGCTGTTTTTT. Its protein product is CASSHRTMEAGGRLFF.

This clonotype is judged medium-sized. The DNA for the CDR3 is TGTGCCAGCAGATTGGACAGCCACCAAGAGACCCAGTACTTC. Encoded protein: CASRLDSHQETQYF. V and J are TRBV3-1 and TRBJ2-5; D is possibly TRBD1 (6 bases). The CDR3 covers 14 residues. V was shortened by 6 bases and J by 0 bases, with 11 bases between the two germline ends. CDR1 is LGHDT and CDR2 is YNNKEL in the germline V gene (reference sequence).